This TCR beta chain came from a study of preoperative IRX-2 immunotherapy in early breast cancer. Generated by immunoSEQ multiplex PCR, the TCRdb table keeps only in-frame clones and is missing some. Found here are approximately 96,000 clones, roughly 85% of them singletons; the top ten hold roughly 2%. The CDR3 totals 11 residues. V lost 6 bases and J 8 bases, leaving 8 bases between the germline ends. The sample's treatment: preoperative locoregional IRX-2 cytokine immunotherapy. This specimen consisted of tumor tissue, obtained after IRX-2 immunotherapy. The sequence was obtained from a human donor with breast cancer. The chain is built from TRBV6-7 and TRBJ2-1; a possible D gene is TRBD1 (5 bases). TRBV6-7 is an open reading frame, and its role is uncertain. The CDR3 spells CASRGLYEQFF. Written as DNA, the CDR3 is TGTGCCAGCAGGGGGCTATATGAGCAGTTCTTC.